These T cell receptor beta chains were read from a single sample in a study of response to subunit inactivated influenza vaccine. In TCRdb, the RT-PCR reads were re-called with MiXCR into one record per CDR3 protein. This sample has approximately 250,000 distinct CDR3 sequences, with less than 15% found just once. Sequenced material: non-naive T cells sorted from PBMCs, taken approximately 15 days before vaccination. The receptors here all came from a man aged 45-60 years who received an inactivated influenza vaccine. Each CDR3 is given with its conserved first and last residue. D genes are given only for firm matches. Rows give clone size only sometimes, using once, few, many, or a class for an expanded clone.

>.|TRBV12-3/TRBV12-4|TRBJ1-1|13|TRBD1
CASSQGQPDVAFF
TGTGCCAGCAGCCAGGGACAGCCGGATGTAGCTTTCTTT
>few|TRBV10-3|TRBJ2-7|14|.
CAAGLDANSYEQYF
TGTGCCGCGGGATTGGACGCCAACTCCTACGAGCAGTACTTC
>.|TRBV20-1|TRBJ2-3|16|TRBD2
CSARGAGGPVTDTQYF
TGCAGTGCTAGAGGGGCGGGGGGGCCAGTCACAGATACGCAGTATTTT
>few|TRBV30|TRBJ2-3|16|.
CAWSLGYPGTADTQYF
TGTGCCTGGAGTTTGGGATACCCCGGAACCGCAGATACGCAGTATTTT
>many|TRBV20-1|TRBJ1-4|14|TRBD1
CSARTDRVNEKLFF
TGCAGTGCCCGGACGGACAGGGTTAATGAAAAACTGTTTTTT
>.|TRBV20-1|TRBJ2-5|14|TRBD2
CSAANRGDQETQYF
TGCAGTGCCGCCAACCGGGGGGATCAAGAGACCCAGTACTTC
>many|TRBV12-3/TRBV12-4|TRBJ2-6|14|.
CATQRSSGANVLTF
TGTGCCACGCAACGGAGCTCTGGGGCCAACGTCCTGACTTTC
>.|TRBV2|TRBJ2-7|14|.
CASSEAGTLYEQYF
TGTGCCAGCAGTGAAGCGGGGACCCTCTACGAGCAGTACTTC
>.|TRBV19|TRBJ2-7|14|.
CASTGTGTSYEQYF
TGTGCCAGTACCGGAACAGGAACCTCCTACGAGCAGTACTTC
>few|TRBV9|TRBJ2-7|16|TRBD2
CASSVSDLAGPIEQYF
TGTGCCAGCAGCGTATCGGATTTAGCGGGGCCTATCGAGCAGTACTTC
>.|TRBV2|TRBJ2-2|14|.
CASSRLEGAGELFF
TGTGCCAGCAGTCGACTAGAAGGAGCCGGGGAGCTGTTTTTT
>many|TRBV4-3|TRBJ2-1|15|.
CASSVYDSPRGEQFF
TGCGCCAGCAGCGTCTACGACTCTCCCAGGGGTGAGCAGTTCTTC
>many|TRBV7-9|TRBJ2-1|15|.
CASSLASLANNEQFF
TGTGCCAGCAGCTTAGCCTCGCTAGCCAACAATGAGCAGTTCTTC
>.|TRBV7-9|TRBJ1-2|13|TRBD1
CASSPTGVHGYTF
TGTGCCAGCAGCCCGACAGGGGTGCATGGCTACACCTTC
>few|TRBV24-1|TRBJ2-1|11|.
CATSTEFQQFF
TGTGCCACCTCCACAGAATTTCAGCAGTTCTTC
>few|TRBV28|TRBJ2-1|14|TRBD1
CASSFTGGYNEQFF
TGTGCCAGCAGTTTTACAGGGGGGTACAATGAGCAGTTCTTC
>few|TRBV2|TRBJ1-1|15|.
CASRPGTLMNTEAFF
TGTGCCAGCAGGCCGGGAACTCTCATGAACACTGAAGCTTTCTTT
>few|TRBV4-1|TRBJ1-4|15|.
CASSRTGTTYEKLFF
TGCGCCAGCAGCCGCACAGGGACCACTTATGAAAAACTGTTTTTT
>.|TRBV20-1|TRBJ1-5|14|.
CSARDPGGHQPQHF
TGCAGCGCTAGAGATCCCGGGGGCCATCAGCCCCAGCATTTT
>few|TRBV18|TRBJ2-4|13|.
CASSPGSRNIQYF
TGTGCCAGCTCACCAGGCTCAAGGAACATTCAGTACTTC